This is a list of T cell receptor beta chains from one sample in a study of T cells in Graves' hyperthyroidism and ophthalmopathy. TCRdb itself ran the multiplex PCR reads through MiXCR, one entry per CDR3 protein. The sample has some 350,000 distinct CDR3 sequences, about a sixth seen once. The sequencing input was blood. Every receptor here comes from a woman aged 18-29 years with Graves' hyperthyroidism that later progressed to Graves' ophthalmopathy. Each CDR3 is given with its conserved first and last residue. Fields, in order: D gene, clone size, V gene, J gene, CDR3 protein. A D gene is named only where the DNA matches it firmly. Where a row states a size, it is once, few, many or the class of an expanded clone; other rows omit it.

>TRBD1|.|TRBV6-2/TRBV6-3|TRBJ1-2
CASSYPQGANYGYTF
>.|many|TRBV10-3|TRBJ2-7
CAISESGGSSYEQYF
>.|.|TRBV7-2|TRBJ1-6
CASSLDWTSDNSPLHF
>.|.|TRBV30|TRBJ2-2
CAWSVQGFGELFF
>TRBD2|.|TRBV28|TRBJ2-5
CASGFRGGGQKTQYF
>TRBD1|.|TRBV28|TRBJ1-1
CASSLLPGQGRTEAFF
>.|.|TRBV6-5|TRBJ2-2
CASSYLARAGELFF
>TRBD1|many|TRBV7-3|TRBJ2-3
CASSWKGGPDTQYF
>.|many|TRBV29-1|TRBJ2-3
CSVEGTQGDTQYF
>.|.|TRBV29-1|TRBJ1-3
CSVEDTVNTIYF
>.|few|TRBV7-2|TRBJ2-3
CASSEGSLVGDTQYF
>.|few|TRBV29-1|TRBJ2-6
CSVEVTGSGANVLTF
>.|many|TRBV2|TRBJ1-6
CASNGGAQSSYNSPLHF
>.|.|TRBV28|TRBJ1-1
CASPPPGGKVTTEAFF
>TRBD1|many|TRBV28|TRBJ2-1
CASSFDRGQGEQFF
>.|.|TRBV29-1|TRBJ2-7
CSALVGAGYEQHF
>.|many|TRBV14|TRBJ2-3
CASSQANTQYF
>TRBD2|.|TRBV13|.
CASSKSSGSYNEQYF
>.|.|TRBV7-2|TRBJ1-2
CASRGQNGYTF
>.|.|TRBV12-3/TRBV12-4|TRBJ2-7
CASSPHSYEQYF
>.|.|TRBV6-5|TRBJ1-1
CASSYSLIVPGEAEAFF
>TRBD2|.|TRBV19|TRBJ2-1
CASSVPGTSGLYNEQFF
>TRBD1|few|TRBV13|TRBJ2-7
CASSARGRGVYEQYF
>.|many|TRBV5-1|TRBJ2-1
CASSHGSSYNEQFF
>TRBD1|.|TRBV7-2|TRBJ1-1
CASTPGQLNTEAFF
>.|.|TRBV28|TRBJ1-1
CASSPQRADTEAFF
>.|.|TRBV4-1|TRBJ2-4
CASSHPGGYRWYF
>.|.|TRBV24-1|TRBJ2-2
CATSFRAGELFF
>.|many|TRBV6-1|TRBJ2-7
CASSPGGTYEQYF
>.|many|TRBV3-1|TRBJ1-5
CASSQERRRKSCQPQHF
>TRBD2|many|TRBV28|TRBJ2-5
CASSFLKARTSGRAETQYF
>.|.|TRBV20-1|TRBJ2-2
CSARGYGTVGELFF
>.|many|TRBV2|TRBJ1-5
CASSGTVNSNQPQHF
>.|many|TRBV7-9|TRBJ2-3
CASSSEMDPGPTDTQYF
>TRBD1|many|TRBV28|TRBJ2-5
CASKGGTGVETQYF
>.|.|TRBV15|TRBJ2-5
CATSRDWGVQETQYF
>TRBD1|many|TRBV11-2|TRBJ2-1
CASSLLLTGGGFNEQFF
>.|many|TRBV28|TRBJ1-5
CASSFELRRDSNQPQHF
>TRBD1|.|TRBV5-6|TRBJ2-7
CASSGGQYYEQYF
>TRBD2|few|TRBV6-1|TRBJ2-7
CAIWGGGDEQYF
>TRBD2|many|TRBV7-9|TRBJ2-5
CASSLGPAGEPQETQYF
>TRBD2|many|TRBV5-1|TRBJ2-1
CASSSPTSGENNEQFF
>.|many|TRBV12-3/TRBV12-4|TRBJ2-3
CASSLLGGTDTQYF
>.|many|TRBV10-3|TRBJ2-5
CAIKGDWAIQETQYF
>TRBD2|many|TRBV28|TRBJ2-2
CASSLSQREIGELFF
>TRBD1|many|TRBV20-1|TRBJ2-7
CSARPLTGVAYEQYF
>.|few|TRBV9|TRBJ2-5
CASSVDGVYQETQYF
>TRBD1|many|TRBV12-3/TRBV12-4|TRBJ1-2
CASSFQGVLYGYTF
>TRBD1|.|TRBV6-1|TRBJ2-7
CASSHGTVPYEQYF
>TRBD1|medium-sized|TRBV5-1|TRBJ2-1
CASSLEQGARSNEQFF
>.|many|TRBV2|TRBJ2-7
CASRRIAYPEQYF
>.|.|TRBV4-3|TRBJ2-1
CASSQAGAGTENEQFF
>.|many|TRBV2|TRBJ1-3
CAGQLSGNTIYF
>TRBD2|many|TRBV11-3|TRBJ2-5
CASSREGQETQYF
>.|.|TRBV29-1|TRBJ2-2
CSVESRAATGELFF
>.|.|TRBV28|TRBJ1-4
CASSPGSTNEKLFF
>.|many|TRBV6-1|TRBJ2-1
CASSDLAGHEQFF